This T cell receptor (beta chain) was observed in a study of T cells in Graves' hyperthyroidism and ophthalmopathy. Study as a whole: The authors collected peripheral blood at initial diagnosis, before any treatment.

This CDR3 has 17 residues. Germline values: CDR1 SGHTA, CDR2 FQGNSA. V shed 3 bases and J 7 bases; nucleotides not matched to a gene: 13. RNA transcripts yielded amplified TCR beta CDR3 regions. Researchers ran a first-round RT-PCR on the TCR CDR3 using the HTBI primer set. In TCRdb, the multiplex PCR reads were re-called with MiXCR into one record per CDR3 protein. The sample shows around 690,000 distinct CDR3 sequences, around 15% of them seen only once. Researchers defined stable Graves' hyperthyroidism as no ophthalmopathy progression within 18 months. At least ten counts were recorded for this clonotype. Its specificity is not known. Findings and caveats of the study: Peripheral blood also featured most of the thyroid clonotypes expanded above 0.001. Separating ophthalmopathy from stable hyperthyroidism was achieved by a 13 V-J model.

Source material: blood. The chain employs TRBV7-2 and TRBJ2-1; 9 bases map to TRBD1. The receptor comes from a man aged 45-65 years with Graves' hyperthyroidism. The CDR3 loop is CASSFLIAGTGLNEQFF. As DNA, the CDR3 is TGTGCCAGCAGCTTTTTAATCGCCGGGACAGGGTTAAATGAGCAGTTCTTC. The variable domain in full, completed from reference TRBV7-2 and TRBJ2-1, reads GAGVSQSPSNKVTEKGKDVELRCDPISGHTALYWYRQSLGQGLEFLIYFQGNSAPDKSGLPSDRFSAERTGGSVSTLTIQRTQQEDSAVYLCASSFLIAGTGLNEQFFGPGTRLTVL.